A single T cell receptor beta chain is shown here with its context. This entry comes from a study of T-cell memory formation after mild COVID-19. TCRdb recomputed calls from the 5' RACE reads with MiXCR, one row per CDR3 protein. The table has about 540,000 distinct CDR3 sequences, around 21% seen once. Germline CDR1 SNHLY, CDR2 FYNNEI. CDR3 length: 12 amino acids. The germline V and J ends were trimmed by 11 bases and 4 bases, with 12 bases remaining between them. V gene TRBV2 combines with J gene TRBJ2-1; tentatively, D is TRBD2 (5 bases). This TCR was recovered from an adult woman who had mild COVID-19 (a few samples of this study predate the infection). Cell type and time point are not known. Sequencing used PBMCs or a T cell subset sorted from them (not recorded which). The CDR3 DNA reads TGTGCCGGAGGCACCGAGTACAATGAGCAGTTCTTC. It yields the protein CAGGTEYNEQFF. Based on the CDR3 plus reference TRBV2 and TRBJ2-1, the full variable domain is EPEVTQTPSHQVTQMGQEVILRCVPISNHLYFYWYRQILGQKVEFLVSFYNNEISEKSEIFDDQFSVERPDGSNFTLKIRSTKLEDSAMYFCAGGTEYNEQFFGPGTRLTVL.